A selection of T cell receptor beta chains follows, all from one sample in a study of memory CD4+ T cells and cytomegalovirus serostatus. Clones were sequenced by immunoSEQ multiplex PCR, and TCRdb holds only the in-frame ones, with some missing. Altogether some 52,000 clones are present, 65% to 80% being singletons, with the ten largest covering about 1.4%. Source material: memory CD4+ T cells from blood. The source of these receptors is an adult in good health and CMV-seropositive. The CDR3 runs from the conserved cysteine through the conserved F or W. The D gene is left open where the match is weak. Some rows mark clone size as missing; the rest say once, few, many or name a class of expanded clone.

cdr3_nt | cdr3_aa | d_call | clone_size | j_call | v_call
TGTGCCAGCAGTGAAGCGCGACAGGGTGTGTATCCCAATCAGCCCCAGCATTTT | CASSEARQGVYPNQPQHF | TRBD1 | NA | TRBJ1-5 | TRBV2
TGTGCCAGCTCGGCGATAGGGAACACTGAAGCTTTCTTT | CASSAIGNTEAFF | NA | NA | TRBJ1-1 | TRBV18
TGTGCCAGTAGCAAACTCACAGGGGGCAATCAGCCCCAGCATTTT | CASSKLTGGNQPQHF | TRBD1 | few | TRBJ1-5 | TRBV19
TGTGCCAGCAGTGTTGCCGGGACCTACGAGCAGTACTTC | CASSVAGTYEQYF | NA | NA | TRBJ2-7 | TRBV6-1
TGCAGCGCCAAGAAGGGCAGGTCTGGGGAGACCCAGTACTTC | CSAKKGRSGETQYF | NA | NA | TRBJ2-5 | TRBV29-1
TGCGCCAGCAGCTTACAATCAGCGGGTAACTATGGCTACACCTTC | CASSLQSAGNYGYTF | NA | NA | TRBJ1-2 | TRBV5-1
TGTGCCAGCTCACCAAACAGGGGGGGCCCTGGCTACACCTTC | CASSPNRGGPGYTF | TRBD1 | NA | TRBJ1-2 | TRBV18
TGTGCCAGCGCCCTGGGCGTTCCGGGGGCCGAGCAGTTCTTC | CASALGVPGAEQFF | NA | NA | TRBJ2-1 | TRBV9
TGTGCCAGCAGCTCCGGGGGCTCTTTCACAGATACGCAGTATTTT | CASSSGGSFTDTQYF | NA | few | TRBJ2-3 | TRBV7-9
TGTGCCAGCAGTTATCAAAGGGGCCGCACAGATACGCAGTATTTT | CASSYQRGRTDTQYF | NA | NA | TRBJ2-3 | TRBV6-5
TGTGCCACCCTAAGCGGGGGCCCTTACAATGAGCAGTTCTTC | CATLSGGPYNEQFF | TRBD2 | NA | TRBJ2-1 | TRBV6-6
TGTGCCAGTAGTACCCTGGGACAACAAGAGACCCAGTACTTC | CASSTLGQQETQYF | NA | once | TRBJ2-5 | TRBV19
TGCGCCAGCAGCCACAAATCCCTGAGGGGGGATCGGAATAATGAGCAGTTCTTC | CASSHKSLRGDRNNEQFF | NA | once | TRBJ2-1 | TRBV4-3
TGTGCCAGCAGCGTAGATGCTAGCGGGGGGCTAGGTGAGCAGTTCTTC | CASSVDASGGLGEQFF | TRBD2 | NA | TRBJ2-1 | TRBV9
TGTGCCAGTAGTATAGTTATATACAGCCCCTACAATGAGCAGTTCTTC | CASSIVIYSPYNEQFF | NA | NA | TRBJ2-1 | TRBV19
TGTGCCAGCAGCTTAAGGTCACCAGCGCCGCCGGGGGAGCAGTATTTT | CASSLRSPAPPGEQYF | NA | once | TRBJ2-3 | TRBV11-3
TGTGCCAGCTCACCAGGTGGGGTAAATCAGCCCCAGCATTTT | CASSPGGVNQPQHF | NA | NA | TRBJ1-5 | TRBV18
TGTGCCATCGAACCGGGACGTTCAAATTCACCCCTCCACTTT | CAIEPGRSNSPLHF | NA | NA | TRBJ1-6 | TRBV5-8
TGTGCCAGCAGCGTAGCTGGGGGGCTCAACACAGATACGCAGTATTTT | CASSVAGGLNTDTQYF | NA | NA | TRBJ2-3 | TRBV9
TGTGCCAGTACCCCCGCTCGGAGCGGGGGATCACCCCTCCACTTT | CASTPARSGGSPLHF | NA | NA | TRBJ1-6 | TRBV19
TGTGCCAGTAGTATCCCACTGGCGGGAGGTTCAAGCGCGAACACCGGGGAGCTGTTTTTT | CASSIPLAGGSSANTGELFF | TRBD2 | NA | TRBJ2-2 | TRBV19
TGTGCCAGTAGTATCGGACTAGCGAGGGATGAGCAGTTCTTC | CASSIGLARDEQFF | TRBD2 | NA | TRBJ2-1 | TRBV19
TGCGCCAGCAGCTCACGTGGATACCGGGACAGGGGTAGCACAGATACGCAGTATTTT | CASSSRGYRDRGSTDTQYF | TRBD1 | NA | TRBJ2-3 | TRBV5-1
TGTGCCAGCAGTTCCCCTCAGCCAGGAAAACTGTTTTTT | CASSSPQPGKLFF | NA | few | TRBJ1-4 | TRBV28
TGTGCCAGCAGCGACAGGGACAGGGGGCCTGAAAAACTGTTTTTT | CASSDRDRGPEKLFF | TRBD1 | few | TRBJ1-4 | TRBV9
TGTGCCAGCAGTGATCGGGTAGGCACTGAAGCTTTCTTT | CASSDRVGTEAFF | NA | NA | TRBJ1-1 | TRBV2
TGTGCCAGCAGCCAAGATTCTCCCCTCTCTGGGGCCAACGTCCTGACTTTC | CASSQDSPLSGANVLTF | NA | NA | TRBJ2-6 | TRBV4-2
TGTGCCAGCAGCCAAGACGTGCAAAACAGGGGGAAGAACACTGAAGCTTTCTTT | CASSQDVQNRGKNTEAFF | TRBD1 | NA | TRBJ1-1 | TRBV14
TGTGCCAGCAGCCGACAGGGAGCTGGAAACACCATATATTTT | CASSRQGAGNTIYF | TRBD1 | NA | TRBJ1-3 | TRBV6-5
TGTGCCATCCTAAAAGGGGCCTTGGTCACTGAAGCTTTCTTT | CAILKGALVTEAFF | NA | NA | TRBJ1-1 | TRBV6-1
TGTGCCAGCAGCTTTTGGGGCTACAATCAGCCCCAGCATTTT | CASSFWGYNQPQHF | NA | NA | TRBJ1-5 | TRBV5-4
TGCGCCAGCAGTGCGATAAGGGGGTCCCACGAGCAGTACTTC | CASSAIRGSHEQYF | NA | NA | TRBJ2-7 | TRBV10-1
TGCGCCAGCAGCCAAGGACCGATCACCGGGGAGCTGTTTTTT | CASSQGPITGELFF | NA | NA | TRBJ2-2 | TRBV4-3
TGTGCCAGCAGTCACGGGGCGGGGGAGCAGTTCTTC | CASSHGAGEQFF | NA | NA | TRBJ2-1 | TRBV7-3
TGTGCCAGCAGTACAGGGTGGGCCAATCAGCCCCAGCATTTT | CASSTGWANQPQHF | NA | NA | TRBJ1-5 | TRBV7-2
TGTGCCAGCAGCCCGAGGACAGGTGGAAGTAATTCACCCCTCCACTTT | CASSPRTGGSNSPLHF | TRBD1 | NA | TRBJ1-6 | TRBV7-2
TGCAGCGTTGTAACGGACCCTTCAAACACTGAAGCTTTCTTT | CSVVTDPSNTEAFF | NA | NA | TRBJ1-1 | TRBV29-1
TGTGCCAGCAGTTACTCGAGGCAGTCCTATGGCTACACCTTC | CASSYSRQSYGYTF | NA | NA | TRBJ1-2 | TRBV6-5
TGTGCCAGCAGTGTCGTATCCGGATCGAACACTGAAGCTTTCTTT | CASSVVSGSNTEAFF | NA | NA | TRBJ1-1 | TRBV6-1
TGTGCCAGCAGCCGAAGCTCCGGGACCTACACCGGGGAGCTGTTTTTT | CASSRSSGTYTGELFF | NA | NA | TRBJ2-2 | TRBV4-2
TGTGCCAGCAGTTTAGACCCCCCGTGGGAGAACATTCAGTACTTC | CASSLDPPWENIQYF | NA | NA | TRBJ2-4 | TRBV27
TGTGCCAGCAGTGGAAAAGCGGCCAGCTCCTACAATGAGCAGTTCTTC | CASSGKAASSYNEQFF | NA | NA | TRBJ2-1 | TRBV27
TGTGCCAGCAGCCAAACGGGACTAGCGTTGGCTGAGCAGTTCTTC | CASSQTGLALAEQFF | TRBD2 | few | TRBJ2-1 | TRBV14
TGTGCCAGCAGCTTGAATGGGGGTTCCTACGAGCAGTACTTC | CASSLNGGSYEQYF | NA | NA | TRBJ2-7 | TRBV11-2
TGTGCCAGTAGTATCAGGAGAGCTAACTATGGCTACACCTTC | CASSIRRANYGYTF | NA | NA | TRBJ1-2 | TRBV19
TGTGCCAGCGGAGGGCCGCCGTTCTTC | CASGGPPFF | NA | NA | TRBJ2-1 | TRBV13
TGCGCCAGCAGCAGAGTAGGAGAGACCCAGTACTTC | CASSRVGETQYF | NA | NA | TRBJ2-5 | TRBV5-1
TGTGCCAGCAGCCGACACCTATCTAGCGGGGCTAGCACAGATACGCAGTATTTT | CASSRHLSSGASTDTQYF | TRBD2 | NA | TRBJ2-3 | TRBV9
TGTGCCAGCAGTGACAGGTTACAGCCCCAGCATTTT | CASSDRLQPQHF | NA | few | TRBJ1-5 | TRBV6-1
TGCAGCGTTGGGACAGACACTGAAGCTTTCTTT | CSVGTDTEAFF | NA | NA | TRBJ1-1 | TRBV29-1
TGTGCCAGCAGTGCCCCGGGACAGTCTAATGAAAAACTGTTTTTT | CASSAPGQSNEKLFF | TRBD1 | NA | TRBJ1-4 | TRBV6-6
TGTGCCAGCAGCCATCCGGGGACGACAACCGGGGAGCTGTTTTTT | CASSHPGTTTGELFF | NA | NA | TRBJ2-2 | TRBV5-4
TGTGCCAGCAGCCCCGGACAGCCTGGGGCCAACGTCCTGACTTTC | CASSPGQPGANVLTF | NA | NA | TRBJ2-6 | TRBV7-6
TGTGCCAGCAGTGCCTCCGGGACAGGGATCAATGAGCAGTTCTTC | CASSASGTGINEQFF | TRBD1 | NA | TRBJ2-1 | TRBV28
TGTGCCAGCAGTGATGGGGATGCTAAGCAGTATTTT | CASSDGDAKQYF | NA | NA | TRBJ2-3 | TRBV2
TGCGCCAGCAGATCGGAGGACAGGACGCTAAAGGGCTACACCTTC | CASRSEDRTLKGYTF | TRBD1 | few | TRBJ1-2 | TRBV5-1
TGTGCCAGCAGCGTAGCCACCGGGAACACTGAAGCTTTCTTT | CASSVATGNTEAFF | NA | NA | TRBJ1-1 | TRBV9